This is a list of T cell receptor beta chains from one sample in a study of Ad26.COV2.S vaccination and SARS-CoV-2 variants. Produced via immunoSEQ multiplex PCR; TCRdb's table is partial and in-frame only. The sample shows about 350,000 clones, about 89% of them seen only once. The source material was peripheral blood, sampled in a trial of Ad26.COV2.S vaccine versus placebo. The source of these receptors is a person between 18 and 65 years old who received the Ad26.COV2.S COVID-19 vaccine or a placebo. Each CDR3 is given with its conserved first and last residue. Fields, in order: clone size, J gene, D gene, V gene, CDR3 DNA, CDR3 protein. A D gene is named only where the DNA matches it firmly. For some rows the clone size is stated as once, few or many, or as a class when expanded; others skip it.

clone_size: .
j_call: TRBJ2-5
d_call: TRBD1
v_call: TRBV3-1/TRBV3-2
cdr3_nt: TGTGCCAGCAGAGAGGGGGCGAGGGCAGAGACCCAGTACTTC
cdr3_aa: CASREGARAETQYF

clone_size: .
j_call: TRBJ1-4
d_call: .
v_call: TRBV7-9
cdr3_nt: TGTGCCAGCAGCTTAGCGTACGGTCGCGAAAAACTGTTTTTT
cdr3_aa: CASSLAYGREKLFF

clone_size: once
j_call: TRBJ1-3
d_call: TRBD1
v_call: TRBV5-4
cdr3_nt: TGTGCCAGCAGCTTGGACACAGGGGTGGGAAACACCATATATTTT
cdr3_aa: CASSLDTGVGNTIYF

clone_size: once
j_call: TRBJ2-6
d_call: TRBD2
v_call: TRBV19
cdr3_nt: TGTGCCAGTAGTTCCGGACTAGCTAAGGGCTCTGGGGCCAACGTCCTGACTTTC
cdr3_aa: CASSSGLAKGSGANVLTF

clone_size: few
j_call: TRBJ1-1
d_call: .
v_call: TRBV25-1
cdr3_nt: TGTGCCAGCAGTGACATCCGAGCCGGGGCTTTCTTT
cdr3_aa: CASSDIRAGAFF

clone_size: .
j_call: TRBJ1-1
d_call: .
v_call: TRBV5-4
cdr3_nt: TGTGCCAGCAGCCCCGGTGGTGTGGCTGAAGCTTTCTTT
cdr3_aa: CASSPGGVAEAFF

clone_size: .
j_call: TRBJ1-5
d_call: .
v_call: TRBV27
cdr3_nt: TGTGCCAGCAGTTTATACGGATCCCCAGCAAATAGCAATCAGCCCCAGCATTTT
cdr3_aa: CASSLYGSPANSNQPQHF

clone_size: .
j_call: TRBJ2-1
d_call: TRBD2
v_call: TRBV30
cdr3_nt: TGTGCCTGGAGTCCCCTTAGTTCGGGGGGCAATGAGCAGTTCTTC
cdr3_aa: CAWSPLSSGGNEQFF

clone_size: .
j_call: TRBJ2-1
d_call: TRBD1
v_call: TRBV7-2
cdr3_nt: TGTGCCAGCAGGTCCGGGACAGGGGGCCGGTACAATGAGCAGTTCTTC
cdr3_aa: CASRSGTGGRYNEQFF

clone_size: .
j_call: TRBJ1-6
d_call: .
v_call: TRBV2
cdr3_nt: TGTGCCAGCGCCGGGACGGATAATTCACCCCTCCACTTT
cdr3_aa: CASAGTDNSPLHF

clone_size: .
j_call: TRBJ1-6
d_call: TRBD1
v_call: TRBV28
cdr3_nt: TGTGCCAGCAGTTCTCAGGGGGCGGGCAGAACACCCCTCCACTTT
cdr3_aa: CASSSQGAGRTPLHF

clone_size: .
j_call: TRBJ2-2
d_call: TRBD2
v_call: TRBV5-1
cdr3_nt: TGCGCCAGCAGCTCGCAAGGACTAGCGGGAGAGAACGGGGAGCTGTTTTTT
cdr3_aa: CASSSQGLAGENGELFF

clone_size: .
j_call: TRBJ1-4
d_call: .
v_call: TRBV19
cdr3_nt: TGTGCCAGTAGTCGGACTCCGAAGGTTAATGAAAAACTGTTTTTT
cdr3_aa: CASSRTPKVNEKLFF

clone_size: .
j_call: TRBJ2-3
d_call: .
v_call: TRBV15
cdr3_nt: TGTGCCACCAGCAGAGGGGTAGGGATCGGCACAGATACGCAGTATTTT
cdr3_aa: CATSRGVGIGTDTQYF

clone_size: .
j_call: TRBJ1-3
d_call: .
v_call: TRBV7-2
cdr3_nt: TGTGCCAGCAGCTTAGCTGGGGCCGGGGGAAACACCATATATTTT
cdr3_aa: CASSLAGAGGNTIYF

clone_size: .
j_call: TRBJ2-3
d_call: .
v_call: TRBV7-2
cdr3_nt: TGTGCCAGCAGTTATACGTTGGTAGATACGCAGTATTTT
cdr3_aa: CASSYTLVDTQYF

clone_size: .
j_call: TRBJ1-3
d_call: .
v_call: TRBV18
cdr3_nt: TGTGCCAGCTCACCATCGAGGGACTCTGGAAACACCATATATTTT
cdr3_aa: CASSPSRDSGNTIYF

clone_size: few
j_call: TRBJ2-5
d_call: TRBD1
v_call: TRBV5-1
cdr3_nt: TGCGCCAGCAGCCCCGGACAGGCGCCGGGTACCCAGTACTTC
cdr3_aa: CASSPGQAPGTQYF

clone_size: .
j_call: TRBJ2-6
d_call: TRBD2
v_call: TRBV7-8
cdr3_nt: TGTGCCAGCAGCTCCTCAGGGAGGGTAGCTGGGGCCAACGTCCTGACTTTC
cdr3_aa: CASSSSGRVAGANVLTF